Each of the 16 T cell receptor beta chains below was sequenced from the same sample in a study of cytomegalovirus exposure and HLA in healthy donors. Primers: 60 Vbeta forward and 13 Jbeta reverse. Profiling relied on immunoSEQ multiplex PCR, and the TCRdb table lists in-frame clones only, not all of them. The data contain some 140,000 clones, roughly three quarters of them singletons. Sequencing was carried out using PBMCs. These receptors came from a young man in good health and CMV-seronegative.

This chain joins TRBV19 and TRBJ1-1; 7 bases map to TRBD1. The CDR3 length is 16 residues. From germline, CDR1 is LNHDA and CDR2 SQIVND (reference sequence). Losses at the gene ends were 3 bases for V and 1 base for J; bases not matched to a gene: 8. The CDR3 region is CASSIGQDRSNTEAFF. The CDR3 nucleotides are TGTGCCAGTAGTATCGGGCAGGACAGGTCGAACACTGAAGCTTTCTTT. Looking up the rest from reference TRBV19 and TRBJ1-1 gives the full variable domain: DGGITQSPKYLFRKEGQNVTLSCEQNLNHDAMYWYRQDPGQGLRLIYYSQIVNDFQKGDIAEGYSVSREKKESFPLTVTSAQKNPTAFYLCASSIGQDRSNTEAFFGQGTRLTVV.

This clone was detected only once. The chain uses TRBV5-4 and TRBJ2-3; TRBD1 matches 10 bases. The junction had 5 bases not matched to a gene; V was cut back by 3 bases and J by 4 bases. Germline CDR1 reads SGHNT; CDR2 reads YYREEE (reference sequence). This CDR3 has 15 residues. The CDR3 sequence is CASSYDRGLADTQYF. CDR3 coding DNA: TGTGCCAGCAGCTACGACAGGGGGCTGGCAGATACGCAGTATTTT.

The chain carries TRBV5-1 and TRBJ1-2, with D possibly TRBD1 on 6 matching bases. The CDR3 has 13 amino acids. V was shortened by 4 bases and J by 4 bases, with 11 bases between the two germline ends. The germline V gene has CDR1 SGHRS and CDR2 YFSETQ. Here the CDR3 reads CASSLGQTYGYTF. The CDR3 coding sequence is TGCGCCAGCAGCCTAGGACAGACCTATGGCTACACCTTC.

V and J are TRBV4-2 and TRBJ1-2; no clear D. Per the germline V gene, CDR1 is LGHNA and CDR2 is YNFKEQ. CDR3 length: 13 amino acids. V gave up 4 bases and J gave up 8 bases, with 14 bases separating them. For the CDR3, the DNA is TGTGCCAGCAGCCCCCCTCGGAGAGAGGGCTACACCTTC. Protein: CASSPPRREGYTF.

This clone was seen more than once but under ten times. V is TRBV2 and J is TRBJ1-5; tentatively, D is TRBD1 (5 bases). Germline CDR1 reads SNHLY; CDR2 reads FYNNEI. The V and J ends lost 7 bases and 0 bases respectively, with 13 bases between them. The CDR3 runs to 15 residues. CDR3 sequence reads: CASMGRGDSNQPQHF. The CDR3 DNA reads TGTGCCAGCATGGGGAGGGGCGATAGCAATCAGCCCCAGCATTTT.

This chain links TRBV23-1 with TRBJ2-1, with D possibly matching TRBD1 (6 bases). TRBV23-1 is marked as an open reading frame, function uncertain. This CDR3 contains 18 residues. V gave up 2 bases and J gave up 6 bases, with 23 bases separating them. The CDR3 is CASSQRAEGQTDVNEQFF. As DNA, the CDR3 is TGCGCCAGCAGTCAACGGGCTGAAGGACAGACAGACGTCAATGAGCAGTTCTTC.

V gene TRBV18 combines with J gene TRBJ1-1, with 8 positions matching TRBD1. The CDR3 spans 18 residues. Per germline, CDR1 KGHSH and CDR2 LQKENI. Trimming took 3 bases from V and 1 from J; bases not matched to a gene: 13. The CDR3 reads CASSPSWDRPEPNTEAFF. CDR3 coding DNA: TGTGCCAGCTCACCCAGCTGGGACAGGCCGGAACCGAACACTGAAGCTTTCTTT.

This clone was picked up a small number of times. The rearrangement uses TRBV6-1 and TRBJ1-2; D is uncertain. The CDR3 runs 14 residues. V was cut by 4 bases and J by 4 bases, with 13 bases left in between. Germline V gene lookup returns CDR1 MNHNS and CDR2 SASEGT. This chain's CDR3 is CASSGTGVGYGYTF. CDR3 nucleotide sequence: TGTGCCAGCAGTGGTACCGGGGTCGGCTATGGCTACACCTTC.

This chain uses TRBV19 with TRBJ1-3, with D maybe TRBD1 (6 bases). V was cut by 6 bases and J by 3 bases, with 12 bases left in between. This CDR3 region has 14 residues. Germline V gene sequence: CDR1 LNHDA, CDR2 SQIVND (reference sequence). This chain's CDR3 is CASRGATNGNTIYF. CDR3 coding DNA: TGTGCCAGTAGGGGGGCGACCAATGGAAACACCATATATTTT. Supplemented by reference TRBV19 and TRBJ1-3, the full variable domain reads DGGITQSPKYLFRKEGQNVTLSCEQNLNHDAMYWYRQDPGQGLRLIYYSQIVNDFQKGDIAEGYSVSREKKESFPLTVTSAQKNPTAFYLCASRGATNGNTIYFGEGSWLTVV.

The chain couples TRBV20-1 to TRBJ2-3; D is possibly TRBD2 (5 bases). Trimming pared 5 bases from V and 7 bases from J, leaving 10 bases between. The CDR3 runs to 11 residues. The germline CDR1 and CDR2 sequences are DFQATT and SNEGSKA (reference sequence). The CDR3 here is CSAGRGNTQYF. CDR3 bases: TGCAGTGCTGGGCGAGGGAATACGCAGTATTTT.

V usage is TRBV9 and J usage is TRBJ1-2; D not certain. This CDR3 region has 14 residues. Trimming stripped 0 bases from V and 4 bases from J, with 10 bases between. Germline assignment: CDR1 SGDLS and CDR2 YYNGEE. Written as DNA, the CDR3 is TGTGCCAGCAGCGTAGCGGACTTTTCCTATGGCTACACCTTC. As protein: CASSVADFSYGYTF.

V is TRBV7-2 and J is TRBJ1-6, with D perhaps matching TRBD1 (5 bases). The CDR3 has 14 amino acids. Per germline, CDR1 SGHTA and CDR2 FQGNSA. Between the trimmed V and J ends, which lost 1 base and 9 bases, there was a span of 10 bases. This chain's CDR3 is CASSLVGPISPLHF. CDR3 DNA sequence: TGTGCCAGCAGCTTAGTGGGGCCGATTTCACCCCTCCACTTT.

This clone turned up a few times. The chain couples TRBV2 to TRBJ1-6; 8 nucleotides agree with TRBD1. The J segment lost 9 bases and the V segment lost 2 bases, leaving 6 bases of the junction unmatched. The CDR3 has 15 amino acids. Germline V CDR1 and CDR2: SNHLY, FYNNEI. Here the CDR3 reads CASSEHGQGVSPLHF. The CDR3 nucleotides read TGTGCCAGCAGTGAACACGGACAGGGCGTTTCACCCCTCCACTTT.

This clone was seen more than once but under ten times. The CDR3 is CASSYSLTSTPDTQYF. In nucleotides, the CDR3 is TGTGCCAGCAGTTACTCCCTGACTAGCACACCCGATACGCAGTATTTT. The J gene is TRBJ2-3, the V gene TRBV6-6; TRBD2 aligns across 7 bases. Germline CDR1 is MNHNY and CDR2 is SVGAGI (reference sequence). The length of the CDR3 is 16 residues. Unmatched junction bases numbered 9, after V lost 0 bases and J lost 6 bases.

V is TRBV4-3 and J is TRBJ2-5; TRBD1 matches at 7 bases. The J call could be wrong; TRBJ2-7 is a better fit for the DNA end. Looked up from germline, CDR1 is LGHNA and CDR2 is YSLEER. The CDR3 runs to 15 residues. CDR3 sequence: CASSHRQGGSYEQYF. In DNA form, the CDR3 reads TGCGCCAGCAGCCATAGACAGGGTGGGTCCTACGAGCAGTACTTC.

CDR3: CASSSGGTGELFF. The CDR3 DNA is TGTGCCAGCAGTTCGGGGGGCACCGGGGAGCTGTTTTTT. This chain connects TRBV25-1 to TRBJ2-2; TRBD2 matches at 7 bases. The CDR3 sequence is 13 residues long. Losses at the gene ends were 5 bases for V and 4 bases for J; bases not matched to a gene: 1. CDR1 is MGHDK, CDR2 SYGVNS, per germline.